This is a list of T cell receptor beta chains from one sample in a study of CXCR3-negative and CXCR3-positive naive CD8 T cells. TCRdb reworked the 5' RACE reads into one entry per CDR3 protein, no DNA. The sample totals over 95,000 distinct CDR3 sequences. The sequencing input was naive CXCR3+ CD8+ T cells from blood. These receptors all stem from a human donor in good health. Some clones in this sample may be carry-over from other donors' samples. Each CDR3 is given with its conserved first and last residue.

V	J	CDR3
TRBV4-2	TRBJ2-1	CASSQDRASGLPNEQFF
TRBV29-1	TRBJ1-1	CSVSARGGTEAFF
TRBV28	TRBJ2-5	CASTSRGSRETQYF
TRBV11-2	TRBJ2-5	CASSLDRGVAGFQETQYF
TRBV7-9	TRBJ2-1	CASTQWAGGDNEQFF
TRBV27	TRBJ1-1	CASSMTGVTEAFF
TRBV29-1	TRBJ2-7	CSVSGLADSYEQYF
TRBV7-9	TRBJ1-1	CGGDTGENTEAFF
TRBV5-5	TRBJ2-2	CASSFDSFGTGELFF
TRBV28	TRBJ2-5	CASISGQGVWQETQYF
TRBV29-1	TRBJ1-1	CSVDGEMRIEAFF
TRBV10-2	TRBJ2-7	CASSESLYEQYF
TRBV13	TRBJ2-3	CASSPQTDTQYF
TRBV20-1	TRBJ2-7	CSAKKSLGSYEQYF
TRBV29-1	TRBJ2-3	CSVEVYGGDTQYF
TRBV5-5	TRBJ2-1	CASSLNRDSYNEQFF
TRBV5-1	TRBJ2-1	CASSFSGGANNEQFF
TRBV29-1	TRBJ2-7	CSVEGVRQGAYEQYF
TRBV12-3/TRBV12-4	TRBJ2-7	CASSFLAGGNTYEQYF
TRBV5-1	TRBJ1-1	CASSLNRPGGMGGTEAFF
TRBV27	TRBJ1-3	CASSLSNPRILPGNTIYF
TRBV28	TRBJ2-1	CASSYSGGSSYNEQFF